This T cell receptor (beta chain) emerged from a study of CD8+ T cells in alopecia areata. Treatment here: oral pan-JAK inhibitor, 5-10 mg twice daily. Alopecia areata patients provided lesional scalp punch biopsies and peripheral blood. General study findings and limits: Lesional scalp displayed greater clonality than normal scalp, most notably in alopecia totalis/universalis.

Regarding this clone: What it binds is unknown.

After isolation, RNA underwent reverse transcription to generate cDNA as the sequencing template. The assay was immunoSEQ multiplex PCR, and TCRdb's table has in-frame clones only and misses some. Of 87,000 or so clones listed, about two thirds were seen once; the top ten hold 17%. This CDR3 region has 15 residues. V trimming: 4 bases; J trimming: 8 bases; junction bases outside the gene matches: 10. Per germline, CDR1 SGHNT and CDR2 YYREEE (reference sequence). The receptor's source is a human donor with alopecia areata. Sample: CD8+ T cells sorted from blood, taken at week 44, from a patient treated with tofacitinib. The J gene is TRBJ2-1, the V gene TRBV5-4, with TRBD2 identical over 9 bases. This CDR3 reads CASSRIAGESHEQFF. DNA of the CDR3: TGTGCCAGCAGCCGGATAGCGGGGGAATCCCATGAGCAGTTCTTC. Full variable domain (remainder filled in from reference TRBV5-4 and TRBJ2-1): ETGVTQSPTHLIKTRGQQVTLRCSSQSGHNTVSWYQQALGQGPQFIFQYYREEENGRGNFPPRFSGLQFPNYSSELNVNALELDDSALYLCASSRIAGESHEQFFGPGTRLTVL.